This record concerns one T cell receptor (beta chain) sequence. The antigen it recognizes is unknown. Base qualities are missing; no much larger clone stands one base away. The sample originates from a study of blood T cell repertoires in COVID-19 (dated by TCRdb to 2018 to 2020). With regard to the full study: Samples from collaborators originated in the United States, Italy and Spain and spanned both the acute and convalescent phases of COVID-19. The repertoires were released in a freely available public database intended as a resource for research on the immune response to SARS-CoV-2. Where available, HLA class I and class II types were taken from metadata supplied by the sample provider and were not determined by assay-based typing. Subjects who had been exposed to COVID-19, were actively infected with it, or had recovered from it provided the deeply sampled blood TCRbeta repertoires that made up the dataset. The samples were drawn from two sources: the first 160 participants of the ongoing ImmuneRACE study, and fewer than 1,500 subjects contributed by 6 global collaborators. Nearly every sample came with metadata listing a de-identified subject ID, COVID-19 status, age in years and sex. The material from the prospective study consisted of cDNA or gDNA derived from T cells, B-cell-depleted T cells, or PBMCs. General study outcomes and caveats: Clinical and demographic metadata were provided uncurated, with the amount varying by source and participant.

TCRbeta CDR3 regions were amplified from genomic DNA using the immunoSEQ Assay, a bias-controlled multiplex PCR. The authors' analysis ran thus. The number of nucleated cells in each sample was estimated from the amplification of reference gene primers within the assay. To quantify the absolute abundance of each unique TCRbeta CDR3 rearrangement, sequence reads were collapsed and filtered. For each sample, productive Simpson clonality was calculated by taking the square root of Simpson's diversity index across productive rearrangements. This is the immuneACCESS table as TCRdb keeps it, with only in-frame sequences that have V and J called. A part of the clones is gone; compared with another copy, unresolved V genes explain less than half, and the rest is unexplained. The D gene and trimming were derived from the DNA, and the V and J assignments and clone size from that table. This sample gives some 100,000 clones in total; roughly 92% of them show up just once. The ten largest clones capture nearly 6.5% of the sample.

The collaborating institutions used their own protocols to collect whole blood in K2EDTA tubes. Collaborator samples were shipped for TCRbeta analysis as frozen whole blood, isolated PBMCs, or DNA extracted from either sample type. Trimming costs V 1 base and J 4 bases, and their ends lie 15 bases apart. Reading the germline V gene (reference sequence) gives CDR1 SGHNT and CDR2 YYREEE. The CDR3 sequence holds 15 residues, the cysteine and phenylalanine included. The read is trimmed to its CDR3 DNA, 45 bases read in frame from base 1. The sequence came from a woman aged 60-75 years with active COVID-19. Sequenced material: peripheral blood. The V and J genes are TRBV5-4 and TRBJ2-7; 6 matching bases give a weak D call of TRBD1. CDR3 protein: CASSLNPGTHYEQYF. The DNA sequence reads TGTGCCAGCAGCTTGAACCCGGGGACACATTACGAGCAGTACTTC.